This T cell receptor (beta chain) derives from a study of T cells in Graves' hyperthyroidism and ophthalmopathy. Study results and limitations: Classification by a 13 V-J model distinguished ophthalmopathy from stable hyperthyroidism.

This clonotype was counted many times. Its antigen is unknown. TCR beta CDR3 region amplification was performed from RNA transcripts. HTBI primers were used for first-round RT-PCR of the TCR CDR3. TCRdb called the multiplex PCR reads again in MiXCR, with one record for every CDR3 protein. The sample contains more than 300,000 distinct CDR3 sequences, roughly 15% of which appear only once. CDR1 is LGHNT and CDR2 is FRNRAP in the germline V gene. Deletions cut 8 bases from V and 0 bases from J, with 14 bases between. There are 15 residues in the CDR3. Patients affected by ophthalmopathy presented a Clinical Activity Score of at least 3, a NOSPECS grade of at least 4, and disease duration below 3 months. It was 8 to 10 ml of fresh peripheral blood that supplied the PBMCs.

This receptor was taken from a woman aged 25-40 years with Graves' ophthalmopathy. The V call is TRBV12-5, the J call TRBJ2-1; maybe TRBD1 (5 bases). Input material: blood. Written as DNA, the CDR3 is TGTGCTAGTATGGCCCAAGGGGCCTCCTACAATGAGCAGTTCTTC. It codes for CASMAQGASYNEQFF.